The 32 T cell receptor beta chains below were found in one sample sequenced in a study of cytomegalovirus exposure and HLA in healthy donors. With 60 Vbeta and 13 Jbeta primers, the PCR was carried out. Clones were read by immunoSEQ multiplex PCR, and TCRdb kept only the in-frame ones, dropping some. The sample totals about 170,000 clones. Material for sequencing was PBMCs. These receptors originate from a woman between 18 and 30 years old in good health and CMV-seropositive.

The CDR3 DNA is TGTGCCAGCAGCTTGGTCCTAGCGGGACAAGAGACCCAGTACTTC. The encoded protein is CASSLVLAGQETQYF. The chain links TRBV5-4 to TRBJ2-5; 9 nucleotides match TRBD2. Germline V gene sequence: CDR1 SGHNT, CDR2 YYREEE (reference sequence). The CDR3 runs 15 residues. V was pared by 0 bases and J by 2 bases, with 2 bases of the junction left unmatched.

The CDR3 loop reads CASSVLGGPSYEQYF. DNA of the CDR3: TGCGCCAGCAGCGTGTTGGGGGGGCCCTCCTACGAGCAGTACTTC. The V gene is TRBV5-1, the J gene TRBJ2-7, with TRBD2 as a possible D gene (7 bases). Germline assignment: CDR1 SGHRS and CDR2 YFSETQ. This CDR3 contains 15 residues. The V end lost 4 bases, the J end lost 0 bases, and 14 bases lay between the germline ends.

The V and J genes are TRBV5-6 and TRBJ2-7; 8 bases map to TRBD1. Germline-derived CDR1 and CDR2 are SGHDT and YYEEEE. CDR3 length equals 14 residues. V was pared by 4 bases and J by 4 bases, with 7 bases of the junction left unmatched. This CDR3 is CASSVGQGLYEQYF. The DNA of the CDR3 is TGTGCCAGCAGCGTCGGACAGGGATTATACGAGCAGTACTTC.

The chain carries TRBV6-1 and TRBJ2-7, with a possible D match to TRBD1 (6 bases). Germline values: CDR1 MNHNS, CDR2 SASEGT. This CDR3 has 13 residues. The germline V and J ends were trimmed by 6 bases and 3 bases, with 12 bases remaining between them. The CDR3 reads CASRRQQGYEQYF. Here the CDR3 DNA reads TGTGCCAGCAGAAGACAACAGGGCTACGAGCAGTACTTC.

J is TRBJ2-3 and V is TRBV2; no reliable D call. The germline V gene encodes CDR1 SNHLY and CDR2 FYNNEI. Trimming stripped 4 bases from V and 1 base from J, with 12 bases between. The CDR3 consists of 15 residues. In DNA form, the CDR3 reads TGTGCCAGCAGTGTTGGCGGCATTGGCACAGATACGCAGTATTTT. Protein: CASSVGGIGTDTQYF.

This sequence joins TRBV29-1 and TRBJ2-1, with D perhaps TRBD2 (5 bases). This CDR3 comprises 10 residues. Trimming left V 6 bases short and J 15 bases short, with 15 bases between. Germline CDR1 is SQVTM and CDR2 is ANQGSEA. CDR3 region: CSVLLLDPFF. The CDR3, as DNA: TGCAGCGTGCTGCTACTAGACCCGTTCTTC.

The chain links TRBV5-1 to TRBJ2-5, with 15 bases identical to TRBD2. Germline assignment: CDR1 SGHRS and CDR2 YFSETQ. After removal of 5 bases from V and 4 bases from J, the junction contained 6 bases not matched to a gene. The CDR3 loop spans 16 amino acids. DNA of the CDR3: TGCGCCAGCAGATGGACTAGCGGGAGGGGAGGAGAGACCCAGTACTTC. Translation gives CASRWTSGRGGETQYF.

The chain links TRBV2 to TRBJ2-7; 10 bases map to TRBD2. The CDR3 sequence is 12 residues long. V lost 7 bases to trimming and J lost 7 bases; unmatched junction nucleotides: 4. Looked up from germline, CDR1 is SNHLY and CDR2 is FYNNEI. Here the CDR3 reads CASMSSGSEQYF. The DNA for the CDR3 is TGTGCCAGCATGTCTAGCGGGAGTGAGCAGTACTTC.

The chain couples TRBV2 to TRBJ2-7; maybe TRBD2 (5 bases). Trimming removed 4 bases from V and 3 bases from J, with 10 bases in between. Germline CDR1 and CDR2: SNHLY and FYNNEI. The CDR3 length is 13 residues. CDR3 DNA sequence: TGTGCCAGCAGTGCTGGACTTGGCTACGAGCAGTACTTC. This codes for CASSAGLGYEQYF.

The chain couples TRBV10-1 to TRBJ1-2; maybe TRBD1 (5 bases). CDR3 length: 13 residues. Trimming took off 0 bases at V and 7 bases at J, with 9 bases between the two ends. The V gene's germline CDR1 is WNHNN and CDR2 SYGVQD (reference sequence). The DNA of the CDR3 is TGCGCCAGCAGTGAGTCATGGACAAGTGGCTACACCTTC. Its protein product is CASSESWTSGYTF.

The V gene is TRBV2, the J gene TRBJ2-1, with D possibly being TRBD2 (5 bases). Trimming shortened V by 6 bases and J by 8 bases, and 14 bases separated the two germline ends. The germline gives CDR1 SNHLY, CDR2 FYNNEI. The CDR3 sequence is 13 residues long. The CDR3 sequence is CASSETSAHEQFF. CDR3 in DNA: TGTGCCAGCAGCGAAACTAGTGCCCATGAGCAGTTCTTC.

This chain connects TRBV4-3 to TRBJ1-2; the match to TRBD1 covers 8 bases. Trimming at V came to 2 bases and at J to 8 bases, leaving 13 bases not matched to a gene. Germline V gives CDR1 LGHNA, CDR2 YSLEER. CDR3 length equals 16 residues. The CDR3 coding sequence is TGCGCCAGCAGCCAACATGACAGGGGCGACCTCTGGGGCTACACCTTC. It specifies CASSQHDRGDLWGYTF.

The chain uses TRBV27 and TRBJ2-1; 12 bases agree with TRBD2. CDR3 length: 19 residues. V lost 5 bases and J lost 0; bases outside the gene matches: 11. Germline CDR1 is MNHEY and CDR2 is SMNVEV (reference sequence). This CDR3 reads CASSPTSGGPPGSYNEQFF. CDR3 in DNA: TGTGCCAGCAGTCCAACTAGCGGGGGGCCCCCGGGCTCCTACAATGAGCAGTTCTTC.

V is TRBV5-1 and J is TRBJ1-4; 7 bases agree with TRBD1. The CDR3 is 15 amino acids. Germline values: CDR1 SGHRS, CDR2 YFSETQ. J was trimmed by 6 bases and V by 3 bases; bases with no gene match: 8. CDR3 nucleotides: TGCGCCAGCAGCTCGGGGACAGCTGAGGATGAAAAACTGTTTTTT. Protein product: CASSSGTAEDEKLFF.

This chain connects TRBV7-2 to TRBJ1-3; D gene ambiguous. With 1 base removed from V and 0 bases from J, the gap between germline ends came to 7 bases. The V gene's germline CDR1 is SGHTA and CDR2 FQGNSA. This CDR3 has 15 amino acids. CDR3 sequence (DNA): TGTGCCAGCAGCTTAGGGGCTTCCTCTGGAAACACCATATATTTT. It yields the protein CASSLGASSGNTIYF.

The CDR3 is CASSVDGGVTEAFF. The CDR3 DNA reads TGTGCCAGCAGCGTAGATGGGGGGGTCACTGAAGCTTTCTTT. The rearrangement links TRBV9 to TRBJ1-1; maybe TRBD1 (5 bases). The CDR3 consists of 14 residues. The germline V gene has CDR1 SGDLS and CDR2 YYNGEE. Trimming removed 0 bases from V and 4 bases from J, with 10 bases in between.

CDR3 protein: CASSARSGGYNEQFF. The CDR3 DNA sequence: TGTGCCAGCAGCGCTAGGAGCGGGGGATACAATGAGCAGTTCTTC. This chain links TRBV9 with TRBJ2-1; 8 positions match TRBD2. The V and J ends lost 3 bases and 4 bases, in that order; junction bases with no gene match: 6. Germline lookup yields CDR1 SGDLS and CDR2 YYNGEE. The CDR3 has 15 residues. The full variable domain, completed using reference TRBV9 and TRBJ2-1, is DSGVTQTPKHLITATGQRVTLRCSPRSGDLSVYWYQQSLDQGLQFLIQYYNGEERAKGNILERFSAQQFPDLHSELNLSSLELGDSALYFCASSARSGGYNEQFFGPGTRLTVL.

This chain links TRBV7-9 with TRBJ2-7, with D unresolved. This CDR3 contains 13 residues. The V gene lost 4 bases and the J gene lost 4 bases, with 11 bases spanning the gap. In germline, CDR1 is SEHNR, CDR2 FQNEAQ (reference sequence). CDR3 DNA sequence: TGTGCCAGCAGCTCAATTAGAGGATACGAGCAGTACTTC. Translated, it gives CASSSIRGYEQYF.

The genes are TRBV6-5 and TRBJ1-2, with D possibly TRBD1 on 5 matching bases. This CDR3 has 12 amino acids. Germline CDR1 and CDR2: MNHEY and SVGAGI. The germline V and J ends were trimmed by 6 bases and 2 bases, with 7 bases remaining between them. CDR3 nucleotides: TGTGCCAGCAGAAGGGGCAACTATGGCTACACCTTC. It codes for CASRRGNYGYTF.

As for this clone: The junction and the germline gene differ at one end; a read error may be behind it. The chain links TRBV2 to TRBJ2-1; D is perhaps TRBD2 (7 bases). The germline V gene encodes CDR1 SNHLY and CDR2 FYNNEI. The CDR3 is 16 amino acids. CDR3 DNA: TGTGCCGGCAGGCCCAAAGGGGGGGGCCAATACAATGAGCAGTTCTTC. It is translated as CAGRPKGGGQYNEQFF. Using reference TRBV2 and TRBJ2-1 for the parts outside the CDR3, the full variable domain is EPEVTQTPSHQVTQMGQEVILRCVPISNHLYFYWYRQILGQKVEFLVSFYNNEISEKSEIFDDQFSVERPDGSNFTLKIRSTKLEDSAMYFCAGRPKGGGQYNEQFFGPGTRLTVL.

The chain couples TRBV19 to TRBJ2-7; 9 positions agree with TRBD2. CDR1 is LNHDA and CDR2 is SQIVND in the germline V gene (reference sequence). Trimming cost V 7 bases and J 3 bases; bases outside gene matches: 7. This CDR3 is built from 14 residues. CDR3 sequence: CASNWAGGDYEQYF. The CDR3 nucleotides are TGTGCCAGTAATTGGGCGGGAGGGGACTACGAGCAGTACTTC.

The CDR3 spells CASSQEASGGESYF. CDR3 in DNA: TGCGCCAGCAGCCAAGAGGCTAGCGGGGGGGAGTCGTATTTT. The chain uses TRBV4-3 and TRBJ2-3, with 12 bases aligning to TRBD2. V shed 0 bases and J 14 bases; nucleotides not matched to a gene: 6. The CDR3 has 14 amino acids. Germline CDR1 and CDR2: LGHNA and YSLEER.

This chain joins TRBV9 and TRBJ1-1; D remains ambiguous. The CDR3 contains 14 residues. Germline assignment: CDR1 SGDLS and CDR2 YYNGEE. V was pared by 9 bases and J by 0 bases, with 15 bases between. The CDR3 loop reads CATQGADLNTEAFF. In DNA, the CDR3 is TGTGCCACCCAAGGAGCGGACCTGAACACTGAAGCTTTCTTT.

On this clone itself: The sample contains more than one DNA sequence encoding this CDR3. This chain uses TRBV6-1 with TRBJ1-5; 7 bases line up with TRBD1. Germline V gene data show CDR1 as MNHNS and CDR2 as SASEGT. The CDR3 length is 15 residues. V shed 4 bases and J 1 base; nucleotides not matched to a gene: 4. CDR3 nucleotides: TGTGCCAGCAGTGCCGGGACAGACAGCAATCAGCCCCAGCATTTT. Translated, it gives CASSAGTDSNQPQHF.

This rearrangement joins TRBV9 to TRBJ1-5, with TRBD1 as a possible D gene (5 bases). Germline loops: CDR1 SGDLS, CDR2 YYNGEE. Trimming shortened V by 4 bases and J by 9 bases, and 23 bases separated the two germline ends. This CDR3 region has 16 residues. CDR3 region: CASSPQAQGVDGPQHF. CDR3 coding DNA: TGTGCCAGCAGCCCACAGGCGCAGGGTGTGGATGGGCCCCAGCATTTT.

V is TRBV18 and J is TRBJ2-5, with 10 bases matching TRBD1. V lost 1 base to trimming and J lost 11 bases; unmatched junction nucleotides: 19. CDR1 and CDR2 (germline): KGHSH, LQKENI. This CDR3 region has 18 residues. The CDR3 region has the DNA TGTGCCAGCTCACCACAGATCCCTTCTGGACAGGGGGAAGGGGAGCAGTACTTC. Its translation: CASSPQIPSGQGEGEQYF. Variable domain in full (rest from reference TRBV18 and TRBJ2-5): NAGVMQNPRHLVRRRGQEARLRCSPMKGHSHVYWYRQLPEEGLKFMVYLQKENIIDESGMPKERFSAEFPKEGPSILRIQQVVRGDSAAYFCASSPQIPSGQGEGEQYFGPGTRLLVL.

The chain uses TRBV11-3 and TRBJ1-1; the D is unclear. Germline V gene data show CDR1 as SGHNT and CDR2 as YENEEA. The CDR3 length is 15 residues. V shed 4 bases and J shed 0 bases, with 12 bases lying between them. Here the CDR3 DNA reads TGTGCCAGCAGCTGGGCAGGTCCCCTGAACACTGAAGCTTTCTTT. Protein sequence: CASSWAGPLNTEAFF.

The chain employs TRBV7-3 and TRBJ2-1; 10 nucleotides agree with TRBD2. Trimming cost V 2 bases and J 4 bases; bases outside gene matches: 2. In germline, CDR1 is SGHTA, CDR2 FQGTGA. The CDR3 has 15 amino acids. CDR3 amino acids: CASSLGLAEYNEQFF. CDR3 bases: TGTGCCAGCAGCTTAGGACTAGCGGAGTACAATGAGCAGTTCTTC.

Regarding this clone: This same CDR3 is encoded by further DNA sequences in the sample. The chain employs TRBV6-5 and TRBJ1-1; D ambiguous. Trimming pared 0 bases from V and 4 bases from J, leaving 6 bases between. The CDR3 has 13 residues. Germline assignment: CDR1 MNHEY and CDR2 SVGAGI. CDR3 residues: CASSYSRGTEAFF. The CDR3 bases are TGTGCCAGCAGTTACTCGCGTGGCACTGAAGCTTTCTTT.

The chain combines TRBV21-1 with TRBJ1-1. TRBV21-1 is labeled a pseudogene. This CDR3 spans 14 amino acids. CDR3 sequence (DNA): TGTGCCAGCAGCCCGGGCTCGGGAGACACTGAAGCTTTCTTT. Translating gives CASSPGSGDTEAFF.

The chain couples TRBV9 to TRBJ2-1; 11 nucleotides align to TRBD1. The CDR3 has 15 amino acids. V was pared by 4 bases and J by 7 bases, with 7 bases of the junction left unmatched. Germline loops: CDR1 SGDLS, CDR2 YYNGEE. CDR3 in DNA: TGTGCCAGCAGCACTTGGGACAGGGGGTTGAATGAGCAGTTCTTC. This translates into CASSTWDRGLNEQFF.

The V and J genes are TRBV7-2 and TRBJ2-7, with D tentatively TRBD1 (5 bases). The CDR3 has 15 amino acids. Germline loops: CDR1 SGHTA, CDR2 FQGNSA. With 1 base removed from V and 0 bases from J, the gap between germline ends came to 10 bases. The CDR3 is CASSLDTGSSYEQYF. CDR3 nucleotide sequence: TGTGCCAGCAGCTTAGACACAGGTTCCTCCTACGAGCAGTACTTC. Complete variable domain (other parts from reference TRBV7-2 and TRBJ2-7): GAGVSQSPSNKVTEKGKDVELRCDPISGHTALYWYRQSLGQGLEFLIYFQGNSAPDKSGLPSDRFSAERTGGSVSTLTIQRTQQEDSAVYLCASSLDTGSSYEQYFGPGTRLTVT.